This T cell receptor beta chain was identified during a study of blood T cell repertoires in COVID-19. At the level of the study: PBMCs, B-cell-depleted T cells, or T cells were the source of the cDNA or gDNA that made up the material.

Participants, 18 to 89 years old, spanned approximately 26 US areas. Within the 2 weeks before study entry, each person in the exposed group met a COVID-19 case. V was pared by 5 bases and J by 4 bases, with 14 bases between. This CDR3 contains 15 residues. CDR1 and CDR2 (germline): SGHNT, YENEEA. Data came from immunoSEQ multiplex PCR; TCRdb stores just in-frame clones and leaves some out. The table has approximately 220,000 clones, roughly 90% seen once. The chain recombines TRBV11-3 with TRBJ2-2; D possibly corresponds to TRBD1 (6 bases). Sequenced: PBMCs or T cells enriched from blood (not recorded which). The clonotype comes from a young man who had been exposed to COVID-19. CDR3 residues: CASSLQGHLTGELFF. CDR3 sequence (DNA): TGTGCCAGCAGCCTACAGGGACACCTCACCGGGGAGCTGTTTTTT.